This T cell receptor beta chain was captured in a study of blood T cell repertoires in COVID-19. Whole-study context: Acute-phase and convalescent COVID-19 samples originated in the United States, Italy and Spain. PBMCs, B-cell-depleted T cells, or T cells were the source of the cDNA or gDNA that made up the material.

The CDR3 totals 18 residues. Unmatched junction bases numbered 21, after V lost 4 bases and J lost 10 bases. CDR1 SGHDT and CDR2 YYEEEE come from the germline V gene. Authors' methods: The assay estimated nucleated cells by amplifying reference gene primers. Libraries were prepared by immunoSEQ multiplex PCR; TCRdb keeps only in-frame clonotypes and omits some of them. From that table come the V and J calls and clone size; the DNA was used to work out D and trimming. The sample lists more than 95,000 clones; roughly 80% were seen once. This clone was observed once. The sample consisted of peripheral blood. The chain joins TRBV5-6 to TRBJ2-2, with 8 bases fitting TRBD2. This sequence originates from a human donor in a cohort sampled during active COVID-19. CDR3 region: CASSPRSSGRRSDQELFF. Here the CDR3 DNA reads TGTGCCAGCAGCCCAAGGTCTAGCGGGCGGCGCTCTGACCAGGAGCTGTTTTTT.